The 12 T cell receptor beta chains reported below all come from one sample, sequenced in a study of metastatic and nonmetastatic thyroid tumors. TCRdb used MiXCR to call clones anew from the PCR reads. Among about 27,000 clones listed, over 15% were seen once. No treatment had been given to any patient before thyroid surgery. The sequenced sample consisted of blood. These receptor sequences come from a male donor with papillary thyroid cancer or a benign thyroid nodule (not recorded which). Some clones in this sample may be carry-over from other donors' samples.

This chain joins TRBV6-5 and TRBJ2-7; 8 nucleotides agree with TRBD2. Looked up from germline, CDR1 is MNHEY and CDR2 is SVGAGI. The CDR3 has 14 amino acids. Losses at the gene ends were 5 bases for V and 2 bases for J; bases not matched to a gene: 5. Here the CDR3 DNA reads TGTGCCAGCAGTGTACTAGCGGAAGCCTACGAGCAGTACTTC. Its protein is CASSVLAEAYEQYF.

The CDR3 DNA is TGTGCCAGCAGCCAAGGGGGCGATAATTCACCCCTCCACTTT. As protein: CASSQGGDNSPLHF. The chain has TRBV3-1 and TRBJ1-6; D is possibly TRBD1 (5 bases). CDR1 is LGHDT, CDR2 YNNKEL, per germline (reference sequence). With 1 base removed from V and 5 bases from J, the gap between germline ends came to 6 bases. This CDR3 region has 14 residues.

Comment on this clone: A much larger clone lies one base from this, so it may be a read error. The rearrangement joins TRBV6-1 to TRBJ2-7; D gene unclear. Per germline, CDR1 MNHNS and CDR2 SASEGT. V dropped 5 bases and J dropped 2 bases, with 13 bases sitting between them. The CDR3 consists of 14 residues. CDR3 protein: CASSPRLAAYEQYF. CDR3 in DNA: TGTGCCAGCAGTCCGCGACTTGCAGCCTACGAGCAGTACTTC.

By share of the sample, this clone is medium-sized. The chain uses TRBV20-1 and TRBJ1-1, with a tentative D call TRBD1 (6 bases). CDR3 size: 14 residues. Looked up from germline, CDR1 is DFQATT and CDR2 is SNEGSKA (reference sequence). V was cut by 2 bases and J by 5 bases, with 15 bases left in between. The CDR3 spells CSARQGSSGTEAFF. The CDR3 DNA sequence: TGCAGTGCTAGACAGGGGAGCTCGGGGACTGAAGCTTTCTTT.

This clone was recorded many times. V usage is TRBV19 and J usage is TRBJ2-1, with 12 nucleotides matching TRBD2. The J segment lost 1 base and the V segment lost 4 bases, leaving 11 bases of the junction unmatched. Germline loops: CDR1 LNHDA, CDR2 SQIVND (reference sequence). This CDR3 region has 19 residues. The CDR3 protein is CASSRGATSGRGSYNEQFF. Here the CDR3 DNA reads TGTGCCAGTAGTAGGGGGGCGACTAGCGGGAGAGGTTCCTACAATGAGCAGTTCTTC. Filled out from reference TRBV19 and TRBJ2-1, the complete variable domain reads DGGITQSPKYLFRKEGQNVTLSCEQNLNHDAMYWYRQDPGQGLRLIYYSQIVNDFQKGDIAEGYSVSREKKESFPLTVTSAQKNPTAFYLCASSRGATSGRGSYNEQFFGPGTRLTVL.

This clone was recorded at least ten times. The chain joins TRBV3-1 to TRBJ2-7; 8 nucleotides line up with TRBD1. The CDR3 length is 14 residues. Germline V lookup: CDR1 LGHDT, CDR2 YNNKEL (reference sequence). V dropped 1 base and J dropped 5; count of bases not matched to a gene: 4. The CDR3 coding sequence is TGTGCCAGCAGCCAAGGGACAGGGATTCACGAGCAGTACTTC. This codes for CASSQGTGIHEQYF.

This clone turned up a few times. This rearrangement joins TRBV28 to TRBJ2-1; a possible D gene is TRBD1 (6 bases). This CDR3 comprises 19 residues. V was cut by 5 bases and J by 7 bases, with 30 bases left in between. Germline lookup yields CDR1 MDHEN and CDR2 SYDVKM. The CDR3 DNA is TGTGCCAGCAGTCCCCCGGGGCCCATCCAGGGGAGCCGGAGGAATGAGCAGTTCTTC. Its translation: CASSPPGPIQGSRRNEQFF.

This clone was recorded at least ten times. This chain uses TRBV9 with TRBJ2-5, with 7 bases lining up with TRBD2. V shed 4 bases and J 7 bases; nucleotides not matched to a gene: 13. The CDR3 totals 15 residues. Germline assignment: CDR1 SGDLS and CDR2 YYNGEE. CDR3 sequence: CASSSSTSTRRTQYF. In nucleotides, the CDR3 is TGTGCCAGCAGCTCCTCGACTAGCACCCGTCGGACCCAGTACTTC.

This clone was observed at least ten times. The chain combines TRBV28 with TRBJ1-1; no clear D gene. Germline V gene sequence: CDR1 MDHEN, CDR2 SYDVKM. Trimming cost V 5 bases and J 4 bases, with 17 bases left between them. The length of the CDR3 is 15 residues. This CDR3 reads CASSTPRAETTEAFF. The CDR3 DNA is TGTGCCAGCAGTACGCCGCGAGCGGAAACCACTGAAGCTTTCTTT.

In this sample, this clone turned up a few times. Relative to the germline gene, one junction end is altered; a read error may explain this. The genes are TRBV28 and TRBJ1-4, with D tentatively TRBD1 (6 bases). The CDR3 totals 15 residues. CDR1 and CDR2 from the germline V gene are MDHEN and SYDVKM. The CDR3 sequence is CASRTGAGGNEKLVF. The CDR3 DNA is TGTGCCAGCAGGACGGGGGCGGGTGGGAATGAAAAACTGGTTTTT.

On this clone: Possible read error: a much larger clone is one base away. This chain joins TRBV6-4 and TRBJ2-4; D might be TRBD1 (5 bases). V gave up 8 bases and J gave up 7 bases, with 18 bases separating them. The CDR3 contains 14 residues. Germline CDR1 MRHNA, CDR2 SNTAGT. The CDR3 region is CASGKSLGANIQYF. CDR3 in DNA: TGTGCCAGCGGGAAGAGCCTAGGGGCCAACATTCAGTACTTC.

This clone appeared many times. V is TRBV5-1 and J is TRBJ1-1, with TRBD1 identical over 8 bases. The CDR3 sequence is 13 residues long. The V segment lost 4 bases and the J segment 7 bases; nucleotides outside the gene matches: 6. Germline values: CDR1 SGHRS, CDR2 YFSETQ. DNA of the CDR3: TGCGCCAGCAGCGCCAGGGGGCCGAATGAAGCTTTCTTT. It is translated as CASSARGPNEAFF.